A single sample gave rise to the 3 T cell receptor beta chains below, sequenced in a study of blood T cell repertoires in COVID-19. Libraries were prepared by immunoSEQ multiplex PCR; TCRdb keeps only in-frame clonotypes and omits some of them. The sample comprises tens of thousands of clones, over 75% of which are singletons, and approximately 13% rests with the top ten. The specimen sequenced was peripheral blood. The receptor source for this set is a human donor in a cohort sampled during active COVID-19.

The V gene is TRBV7-2, the J gene TRBJ2-2, with TRBD2 as a possible D gene (6 bases). The V end lost 6 bases, the J end lost 6 bases, and 17 bases lay between the germline ends. Germline assignment: CDR1 SGHTA and CDR2 FQGNSA. The CDR3 consists of 15 residues. The CDR3 loop reads CASRPRGGYSGELFF. The CDR3 region has the DNA TGTGCCAGCAGGCCTAGAGGAGGGTACTCCGGGGAGCTGTTTTTT.

Notes on this clone: Germline and junction disagree at one end, which may indicate a read error. The chain employs TRBV2 and TRBJ1-1; D might be TRBD1 (6 bases). The CDR3 runs 13 residues. The germline CDR1 and CDR2 sequences are SNHLY and FYNNEI. The CDR3 nucleotides are TGTGCCAGCAGCTTAACCGGGGGGCGGGAGCTACTCTTT. Amino acid sequence: CASSLTGGRELLF.

J is TRBJ1-2 and V is TRBV27; D is perhaps TRBD1 (5 bases). CDR1 is MNHEY, CDR2 SMNVEV, per germline (reference sequence). Trimming took off 8 bases at V and 2 bases at J, with 18 bases between the two ends. The CDR3 loop spans 15 amino acids. Here the CDR3 DNA reads TGTGCCAGCGCCGTTTCAGGGTTGGGGAACTATGGCTACACCTTC. Amino acids: CASAVSGLGNYGYTF.